This T cell receptor beta chain was retrieved from a study of identical twins. About this clonotype itself: Antigen specificity is unknown.

Study outcomes and limitations: There were fewer insertions in abundant cord blood beta clonotypes, but memory repertoires showed no such pattern. The models systematically underestimated how much out-of-frame TCR alpha was shared in monozygotic twins. Low generation-probability sequences were in excess among twin-shared out-of-frame alpha sequences.

TCRdb independently ran MiXCR on the 5' RACE reads; one entry per CDR3 protein. This repertoire shows approximately 630,000 distinct CDR3 sequences, under 8.5% found once; its top ten account for about 1.5%. The CDR3 is 16 residues long. Germline loops: CDR1 KGHSH, CDR2 LQKENI. V lost 2 bases and J lost 7; bases outside the gene matches: 7. Separately, the same data were catalogued under a study of yellow fever vaccine responses in identical twins. That paper notes: Reportedly, the T cell response mounted by twins to vaccine seemed partly convergent, partly personalized.

The sequencing sample was made of PBMCs. The gene calls are TRBV18 and TRBJ2-2; 10 bases are shared with TRBD1. The TCR sequence derives from a woman between 18 and 30 years old in good health. As DNA, the CDR3 is TGTGCCAGCTCACCAACGAGACAGGGGGCGAACGGGGAGCTGTTTTTT. This encodes CASSPTRQGANGELFF.